One sample yielded the 20 T cell receptor beta chains listed below, sequenced in a study of radiotherapy plus CTLA-4 blockade in lung cancer. TCRdb's table, derived via immunoSEQ multiplex PCR, lists solely in-frame clones and lacks some. Of under 35,000 clones listed, around 70% are singletons. The source material was peripheral blood, sampled from a patient treated with radiotherapy plus ipilimumab. The receptors originated from a human donor with non-small cell lung cancer whose response to radiotherapy plus ipilimumab could not be evaluated.

Points on this clone: Sequence at one end of the junction differs from germline and may be a read error. The J gene is TRBJ2-5, the V gene TRBV6-1; 8 bases align to TRBD2. The germline CDR1 and CDR2 sequences are MNHNS and SASEGT. This CDR3 has 16 amino acids. The CDR3 is CASSEAPGGPQGTQYF. In nucleotides, the CDR3 is TGTGCCAGCAGTGAAGCGCCGGGAGGGCCTCAAGGGACCCAGTACTTC.

V is TRBV7-9 and J is TRBJ1-2; D remains unclear. V gave up 4 bases and J gave up 8 bases, with 23 bases separating them. The CDR3 is 16 amino acids. Germline values: CDR1 SEHNR, CDR2 FQNEAQ (reference sequence). CDR3: CASSSPYSPTIGGYTF. In DNA form, the CDR3 reads TGTGCCAGCAGCTCGCCATACTCACCCACTATCGGCGGCTACACCTTC.

This clone has only one observation. The V gene is TRBV11-2, the J gene TRBJ2-3; 11 bases fit TRBD2. Germline trimming cut 1 base from V and 6 bases from J; bases unmatched to any gene: 6. The CDR3 loop spans 16 amino acids. CDR1 SGHAT and CDR2 FQNNGV come from the germline V gene. Here the CDR3 DNA reads TGTGCCAGCAGCTTAGTAGGTAGCGGGAGGGCGGATACGCAGTATTTT. It translates to CASSLVGSGRADTQYF.

V and J are TRBV27 and TRBJ2-2; D unclear. V lost 10 bases and J lost 4, with 13 bases in between. The CDR3 spans 13 residues. Germline CDR1 is MNHEY and CDR2 is SMNVEV (reference sequence). The CDR3 loop reads CATRSVSTGELFF. In nucleotides, the CDR3 is TGTGCCACCAGGTCGGTGAGCACCGGGGAGCTGTTTTTT.

V gene TRBV7-3 combines with J gene TRBJ2-1; possible D gene TRBD2, 5 bases. This CDR3 comprises 14 residues. Per germline, CDR1 SGHTA and CDR2 FQGTGA. V lost 5 bases to trimming and J lost 3 bases, with 11 bases between them. CDR3 sequence reads: CASSPGLFYNEQFF. The CDR3 DNA reads TGTGCCAGCAGCCCCGGACTTTTCTACAATGAGCAGTTCTTC.

This rearrangement joins TRBV7-2 to TRBJ2-5; weak D call: TRBD1 (5 bases). The CDR3 runs 14 residues. The V gene lost 0 bases and the J gene lost 2 bases, with 7 bases spanning the gap. Per the germline V gene, CDR1 is SGHTA and CDR2 is FQGNSA. The CDR3 DNA is TGTGCCAGCAGCTTAGCGGGGCAGCAAGAGACCCAGTACTTC. Protein sequence: CASSLAGQQETQYF.

The J gene is TRBJ2-3, the V gene TRBV7-9; a possible D gene is TRBD1 (5 bases). Trimming cost V 1 base and J 0 bases, with 11 bases left between them. The CDR3 has 16 residues. Germline V gives CDR1 SEHNR, CDR2 FQNEAQ (reference sequence). Written as DNA, the CDR3 is TGTGCCAGCAGCTTAGTAGGGGCGCGGAGCACAGATACGCAGTATTTT. It specifies CASSLVGARSTDTQYF.

The V call is TRBV7-9, the J call TRBJ2-7; D remains ambiguous. The germline V gene has CDR1 SEHNR and CDR2 FQNEAQ (reference sequence). This CDR3 region has 12 residues. V lost 7 bases and J lost 4, with 11 bases in between. CDR3 in amino acids: CASTSPPYEQYF. The CDR3 bases are TGTGCCAGCACCTCTCCTCCGTACGAGCAGTACTTC.

V is TRBV5-6 and J is TRBJ2-5; 9 positions agree with TRBD2. Trimming removed 4 bases from V and 5 bases from J; junction bases left unmatched: 12. This CDR3 is 16 amino acids long. Germline CDR1 and CDR2: SGHDT and YYEEEE. The CDR3, as DNA: TGTGCCAGCAGCCATACCGCGGGAGGGGGAGTGGAGACCCAGTACTTC. It codes for CASSHTAGGGVETQYF.

The gene calls are TRBV9 and TRBJ1-3; D uncertain. Germline V gives CDR1 SGDLS, CDR2 YYNGEE. The CDR3 totals 15 residues. Trimming removed 0 bases at V and 2 bases at J, with 9 bases between. The CDR3 sequence is CASSVDTSPGNTIYF. In DNA form, the CDR3 reads TGTGCCAGCAGCGTAGACACCTCACCTGGAAACACCATATATTTT.

The genes are TRBV6-4 and TRBJ1-1; D possibly corresponds to TRBD1 (5 bases). The CDR3 has 14 amino acids. Germline values: CDR1 MRHNA, CDR2 SNTAGT. The V gene lost 6 bases and the J gene lost 5 bases, with 16 bases spanning the gap. The CDR3 DNA sequence: TGTGCCAGCAGCCTAACCCCGGGGGGGACTGAAGCTTTCTTT. As protein: CASSLTPGGTEAFF.

This clone was detected only a few times. The gene calls are TRBV4-1 and TRBJ1-2, with 7 bases lining up with TRBD1. Trimming took 1 base from V and 6 from J; bases not matched to a gene: 5. From germline, CDR1 is MGHRA and CDR2 YSYEKL. The CDR3 length is 14 residues. This chain's CDR3 is CASSQADRVNGYTF. The DNA for the CDR3 is TGCGCCAGCAGCCAAGCAGACAGGGTAAATGGCTACACCTTC.

This sequence joins TRBV5-1 and TRBJ1-1, with D uncertain. Germline V lookup: CDR1 SGHRS, CDR2 YFSETQ. V was shortened by 0 bases and J by 0 bases, with 9 bases between the two germline ends. The CDR3 totals 15 residues. The CDR3 nucleotides are TGCGCCAGCAGCTTGGCCAACAGTATGAACACTGAAGCTTTCTTT. Translating it yields CASSLANSMNTEAFF.

The CDR3 reads CASSELAGGRGGELFF. The CDR3 DNA follows: TGTGCCAGCAGCGAGCTAGCGGGAGGGCGTGGCGGGGAGCTGTTTTTT. The chain links TRBV7-3 to TRBJ2-2, with TRBD2 identical over 12 bases. Losses at the gene ends were 5 bases for V and 7 bases for J; bases not matched to a gene: 8. CDR1 and CDR2 from the germline V gene are SGHTA and FQGTGA. There are 16 residues in the CDR3.

The chain uses TRBV18 and TRBJ2-7; 10 positions agree with TRBD2. V shed 3 bases and J 1 base; nucleotides not matched to a gene: 6. The CDR3 extends over 16 amino acids. CDR1 is KGHSH, CDR2 LQKENI, per germline. The CDR3 DNA sequence: TGTGCCAGCTCACCGGGACTAGCGCTCCAATCCTACGAGCAGTACTTC. Translation: CASSPGLALQSYEQYF.

This clone was detected a few times. V is TRBV5-6 and J is TRBJ2-5, with D perhaps TRBD2 (6 bases). Trimming cost V 3 bases and J 0 bases, with 15 bases left between them. Germline V gene data show CDR1 as SGHDT and CDR2 as YYEEEE. The CDR3 consists of 16 residues. For the CDR3, the DNA is TGTGCCAGCAGCTGGGGACTGGGGGGTTACCAAGAGACCCAGTACTTC. Translated, it gives CASSWGLGGYQETQYF.

The V gene is TRBV5-1, the J gene TRBJ2-3; no definite D call. Per the germline V gene, CDR1 is SGHRS and CDR2 is YFSETQ. The length of the CDR3 is 15 residues. V lost 7 bases, J lost 2 bases, and 17 bases lay in between. CDR3 in DNA: TGCGCCAGCCGACTCCCCCGAGCTTTCACAGATACGCAGTATTTT. Translating gives CASRLPRAFTDTQYF.

The gene calls are TRBV5-1 and TRBJ1-1; 8 positions match TRBD1. There are 16 residues in the CDR3. V shed 0 bases and J 4 bases; nucleotides not matched to a gene: 8. Germline loops: CDR1 SGHRS, CDR2 YFSETQ. DNA for the CDR3: TGCGCCAGCAGCTTGGCTCCGGACAGGGTGGGCACTGAAGCTTTCTTT. The encoded protein is CASSLAPDRVGTEAFF. Filled out from reference TRBV5-1 and TRBJ1-1, the complete variable domain reads KAGVTQTPRYLIKTRGQQVTLSCSPISGHRSVSWYQQTPGQGLQFLFEYFSETQRNKGNFPGRFSGRQFSNSRSEMNVSTLELGDSALYLCASSLAPDRVGTEAFFGQGTRLTVV.

V usage is TRBV6-1 and J usage is TRBJ2-1; D is unresolved. V dropped 5 bases and J dropped 7 bases, with 9 bases sitting between them. CDR3 size: 12 residues. Germline lookup yields CDR1 MNHNS and CDR2 SASEGT. The CDR3 coding sequence is TGTGCCAGCAGTTCCCAGTGGAATGAGCAGTTCTTC. Residues: CASSSQWNEQFF.

The chain couples TRBV2 to TRBJ2-5, with 11 bases matching TRBD2. The junction had 9 bases not matched to a gene; V was cut back by 7 bases and J by 5 bases. Germline V gene data show CDR1 as SNHLY and CDR2 as FYNNEI. The CDR3 extends over 15 amino acids. For the CDR3, the DNA is TGTGCCAGCACTTCCCAACTAGCGGGAGAGGAGACCCAGTACTTC. This sequence encodes CASTSQLAGEETQYF.